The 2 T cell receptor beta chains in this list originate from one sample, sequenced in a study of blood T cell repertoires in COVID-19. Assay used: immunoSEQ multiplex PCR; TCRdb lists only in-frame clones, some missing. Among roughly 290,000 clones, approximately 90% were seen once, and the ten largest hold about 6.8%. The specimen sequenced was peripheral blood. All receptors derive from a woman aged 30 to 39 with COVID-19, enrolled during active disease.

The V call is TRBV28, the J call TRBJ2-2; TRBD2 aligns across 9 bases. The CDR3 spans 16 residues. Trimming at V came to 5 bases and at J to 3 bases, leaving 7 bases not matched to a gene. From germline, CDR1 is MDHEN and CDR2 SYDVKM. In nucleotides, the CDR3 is TGTGCCAGCAGTAATAGCGGGAGAGGTTACACCGGGGAGCTGTTTTTT. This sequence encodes CASSNSGRGYTGELFF.

In DNA form, the CDR3 reads TGCGCCAGCAGCCAATGGGGGGAAACCCATGGCTACACCTTC. This gives the protein CASSQWGETHGYTF. The rearrangement uses TRBV4-1 and TRBJ1-2; possibly TRBD1 for D (5 bases). From germline, CDR1 is MGHRA and CDR2 YSYEKL. The CDR3 totals 14 residues. V lost 2 bases and J 6 bases, leaving 13 bases between the germline ends.